The rows below give T cell receptor beta chains drawn from one sample of a study of T cells in Graves' hyperthyroidism and ophthalmopathy. Using its own MiXCR run on the multiplex PCR reads, TCRdb lists one record per CDR3 protein. The table lists about 600,000 distinct CDR3 sequences, around 15% of them singletons, with under 3.5% in the top ten. Input material: blood. The receptors come from a woman in her forties with Graves' ophthalmopathy. Both conserved end residues are part of each CDR3. The D gene is left open where the match is weak. The size of a clone is reported for some rows only, either as once, few or many, or as a class for expanded clones.

size	D	V	J	CDR3	DNA
many	-	TRBV11-3	TRBJ2-3	CASSLRREGQAGTDTQYF	TGTGCCAGCAGCTTACGGCGTGAGGGCCAGGCTGGCACAGATACGCAGTATTTT
-	-	TRBV29-1	TRBJ1-2	CSVGSGYYGYTF	TGCAGCGTTGGTTCGGGTTACTATGGCTACACCTTC
-	-	TRBV10-2	TRBJ2-7	CASSESRGEQYF	TGCGCCAGCAGTGAGTCACGGGGAGAGCAGTACTTC
-	TRBD2	TRBV11-2	TRBJ2-2	CASSSLAGSGELFF	TGTGCCAGCAGCAGTCTAGCGGGCTCTGGGGAGCTGTTTTTT
few	-	TRBV20-1	TRBJ2-1	CSAKGLGEQFF	TGCAGTGCTAAGGGACTTGGCGAGCAGTTCTTC
many	-	TRBV3-1	TRBJ2-5	CASSQVVGVQYQETQYF	TGTGCCAGCAGCCAAGTGGTCGGAGTCCAGTACCAAGAGACCCAGTACTTC
-	TRBD2	TRBV4-2	TRBJ2-3	CASSQDFTSGRDTQYF	TGTGCCAGCAGCCAAGATTTCACTAGCGGGAGAGATACGCAGTATTTT
many	-	TRBV2	TRBJ2-1	CASSALGAGVNSRFF	TGTGCCAGCAGTGCGCTAGGAGCGGGTGTCAACTCGCGGTTCTTC
-	-	TRBV2	TRBJ1-2	CASSAELPYGYTF	TGTGCCAGCAGTGCCGAGTTGCCGTATGGCTACACCTTC
-	TRBD2	TRBV10-1	TRBJ2-3	CASSDPGLAGTDTQYF	TGCGCCAGCAGTGACCCGGGACTAGCGGGGACAGATACGCAGTATTTT
-	-	TRBV27	TRBJ2-3	CASSYQGIGVDTQYF	TGTGCCAGCAGTTACCAGGGTATAGGGGTAGATACGCAGTATTTT
few	-	TRBV9	TRBJ1-1	CASSPQVGETEAFF	TGTGCCAGCAGCCCCCAGGTAGGGGAGACTGAAGCTTTCTTT
many	TRBD2	TRBV11-1	TRBJ2-3	CASSRGGGRTDTQYF	TGTGCCAGCAGCCGGGGGGGAGGTCGCACAGATACGCAGTATTTT
many	-	TRBV12-3/TRBV12-4	TRBJ1-1	CASSLWGGHTEAFF	TGTGCCAGCAGTTTATGGGGAGGGCACACTGAAGCTTTCTTT